A single sample is the source of the 29 T cell receptor beta chains below, sequenced in a study of lymphopenia after photon versus proton radiotherapy. TCRdb's copy holds only in-frame clones and misses some; the assay was immunoSEQ multiplex PCR. Of around 26,000 clones in the sample, about nine tenths were seen once. The specimen was peripheral blood, collected from a patient treated with photon-based radiotherapy. Every receptor here comes from a woman between 50 and 59 years old with cholangiocarcinoma.

This clone was counted between two and nine times. The V and J genes are TRBV25-1 and TRBJ1-2; D might be TRBD1 (5 bases). CDR1 and CDR2 from the germline V gene are MGHDK and SYGVNS. CDR3 size: 15 residues. V lost 2 bases and J 14 bases, leaving 24 bases between the germline ends. CDR3 bases: TGTGCCAGCAGTGAAGTCGGGGGTGGAGGTTTGGCCGAGACCTTC. Translation: CASSEVGGGGLAETF.

The chain joins TRBV11-3 to TRBJ2-7; TRBD1 matches 10 bases. Germline CDR1 SGHNT, CDR2 YENEEA. The V segment lost 4 bases and the J segment 6 bases; nucleotides outside the gene matches: 9. The CDR3 contains 15 residues. As DNA, the CDR3 is TGTGCCAGCAGCTCGGCCGGGACAGGGGCAGTCGAGCAGTACTTC. Amino acids: CASSSAGTGAVEQYF.

The V and J genes are TRBV6-6 and TRBJ2-5; D not resolved. The germline V gene has CDR1 MNHNY and CDR2 SVGAGI (reference sequence). This CDR3 has 14 residues. The ends were cut back, 0 bases at V and 1 base at J, with 6 bases in the middle. The CDR3 loop reads CASSYSPVQETQYF. The CDR3 bases are TGTGCCAGCAGTTACTCACCGGTCCAAGAGACCCAGTACTTC.

The V gene is TRBV30, the J gene TRBJ1-1; 10 nucleotides align to TRBD1. This CDR3 region has 12 residues. Germline CDR1 is GTSNPN and CDR2 is SVGIG (reference sequence). Trimming cost V 8 bases and J 3 bases; bases outside gene matches: 3. The CDR3 is CARTGGDTEAFF. The CDR3 coding sequence is TGTGCCAGGACAGGGGGGGACACTGAAGCTTTCTTT. Together with reference TRBV30 and TRBJ1-1, the CDR3 gives the full variable domain: SQTIHQWPATLVQPVGSPLSLECTVEGTSNPNLYWYRQAAGRGLQLLFYSVGIGQISSEVPQNLSASRPQDRQFILSSKKLLLSDSGFYLCARTGGDTEAFFGQGTRLTVV.

The genes are TRBV7-2 and TRBJ2-2; possible D gene TRBD2, 6 bases. The CDR3 contains 15 residues. Trimming removed 6 bases from V and 5 bases from J, with 16 bases in between. Germline V lookup: CDR1 SGHTA, CDR2 FQGNSA. CDR3 amino acids: CASSRRTGDTGELFF. The CDR3 DNA reads TGTGCCAGCAGTCGGAGGACGGGGGATACCGGGGAGCTGTTTTTT.

The chain has TRBV29-1 and TRBJ2-2; a weak D match, TRBD1 (6 bases). Germline CDR1 SQVTM, CDR2 ANQGSEA. V was clipped by 8 bases and J by 1 base, with 14 bases between them. This CDR3 is built from 14 residues. CDR3 nucleotide sequence: TGCAGCTGTAGACAGGAGGAGAACACCGGGGAGCTGTTTTTT. It encodes CSCRQEENTGELFF.

The gene calls are TRBV18 and TRBJ1-6, with D unresolved. Trimming removed 2 bases from V and 9 bases from J, with 8 bases in between. The length of the CDR3 is 13 residues. Germline V gene sequence: CDR1 KGHSH, CDR2 LQKENI. CDR3 in DNA: TGTGCCAGCTCACCAGGGCTTGGTTCACCCCTCCACTTT. Translated: CASSPGLGSPLHF.

This clone was detected only once. This chain joins TRBV4-3 and TRBJ1-3, with 8 nucleotides matching TRBD1. This CDR3 comprises 17 residues. The J segment lost 8 bases and the V segment lost 0 bases, leaving 12 bases of the junction unmatched. From germline, CDR1 is LGHNA and CDR2 YSLEER. This chain's CDR3 is CASSQETPGGVFDTIYF. In DNA form, the CDR3 reads TGCGCCAGCAGCCAAGAAACTCCAGGGGGCGTTTTTGACACCATATATTTT.

This clone was detected once. The V call is TRBV4-3, the J call TRBJ1-2; 7 bases align to TRBD1. Germline V lookup: CDR1 LGHNA, CDR2 YSLEER. The CDR3 has 15 residues. V was clipped by 4 bases and J by 1 base; unmatched bases: 6. This CDR3 reads CASSRGQKVNYGYTF. The DNA for the CDR3 is TGCGCCAGCAGCCGGGGACAGAAAGTTAACTATGGCTACACCTTC.

The V and J genes are TRBV6-5 and TRBJ1-2; D ambiguous. Germline V gene sequence: CDR1 MNHEY, CDR2 SVGAGI. Deletions cut 8 bases from V and 7 bases from J, with 14 bases between. This CDR3 spans 12 amino acids. The CDR3 DNA follows: TGTGCCAGCGGGTTGGGTGAGACTGGCTACACCTTC. Its protein is CASGLGETGYTF.

V is TRBV5-4 and J is TRBJ2-2; no firm D call. The CDR3 length is 15 residues. Deletions cut 4 bases from V and 5 bases from J, with 15 bases between. Germline V gives CDR1 SGHNT, CDR2 YYREEE (reference sequence). The CDR3 region is CASSPVPQSTGELFF. Here the CDR3 DNA reads TGTGCCAGCAGCCCTGTTCCCCAGTCAACCGGGGAGCTGTTTTTT.

The gene calls are TRBV2 and TRBJ1-4; 8 positions agree with TRBD1. Trimming removed 6 bases from V and 2 bases from J; junction bases left unmatched: 5. CDR1 SNHLY and CDR2 FYNNEI come from the germline V gene. The CDR3 totals 15 residues. CDR3 sequence reads: CASSRNRGTNEKLFF. CDR3 bases: TGTGCCAGCAGCCGGAACAGGGGGACTAATGAAAAACTGTTTTTT.

The chain has TRBV29-1 and TRBJ1-2; no reliable D call. Germline lookup yields CDR1 SQVTM and CDR2 ANQGSEA. The CDR3 has 12 residues. V dropped 3 bases and J dropped 6 bases, with 11 bases sitting between them. The CDR3 here is CSVERGGHGYTF. The CDR3 DNA is TGCAGCGTTGAGAGAGGAGGTCATGGCTACACCTTC.

This chain uses TRBV27 with TRBJ2-1, with 9 nucleotides matching TRBD1. The CDR3 length is 15 residues. Germline-derived CDR1 and CDR2 are MNHEY and SMNVEV (reference sequence). J lost 8 bases, V lost 4 bases, and 9 bases had no gene match. The CDR3 reads CASSSLGTGHYEQFF. The CDR3 DNA reads TGTGCCAGCAGTTCCCTCGGGACAGGGCACTATGAGCAGTTCTTC.

V and J are TRBV4-3 and TRBJ1-5; 9 positions agree with TRBD1. Germline V gene lookup returns CDR1 LGHNA and CDR2 YSLEER. The CDR3 loop spans 16 amino acids. The V gene end was trimmed by 2 bases and the J gene end by 2 bases; junction bases not matched to a gene: 4. This CDR3 is CASSQFTGGRNQPQHF. The CDR3 nucleotides are TGCGCCAGCAGCCAATTTACAGGGGGCCGCAATCAGCCCCAGCATTTT.

The chain couples TRBV18 to TRBJ1-1; D might be TRBD1 (6 bases). The V and J ends lost 3 bases and 8 bases respectively, with 13 bases between them. The germline CDR1 and CDR2 sequences are KGHSH and LQKENI. The CDR3 is made up of 13 amino acids. The CDR3 nucleotides are TGTGCCAGCTCACCTAGCCCACAGGGAGAAGCTTTCTTT. Translated: CASSPSPQGEAFF.

The rearrangement joins TRBV6-6 to TRBJ2-7; no clear D. The CDR3 has 13 amino acids. V shed 8 bases and J shed 2 bases, with 13 bases lying between them. The V gene's germline CDR1 is MNHNY and CDR2 SVGAGI (reference sequence). The DNA of the CDR3 is TGTGCCAGCTCCCCTAGGGCAACCTACGAGCAGTACTTC. It translates to CASSPRATYEQYF.

In DNA, the CDR3 is TGTGCCAGCAAAGTTCAGAACTCTGGAAACACCATATATTTT. Residues: CASKVQNSGNTIYF. The J gene is TRBJ1-3, the V gene TRBV27; the D is unclear. CDR1 is MNHEY, CDR2 SMNVEV, per germline (reference sequence). The CDR3 spans 14 residues. With 7 bases removed from V and 0 bases from J, the gap between germline ends came to 10 bases.

The chain recombines TRBV7-8 with TRBJ1-1; D perhaps matches TRBD1 (6 bases). The CDR3 totals 16 residues. The V gene lost 3 bases and the J gene lost 2 bases, with 16 bases spanning the gap. Germline assignment: CDR1 SGHVS and CDR2 FQNEAQ. CDR3 sequence: CASSFPWGHTNTEAFF. For the CDR3, the DNA is TGTGCCAGCAGCTTCCCATGGGGACATACTAACACTGAAGCTTTCTTT.

This chain links TRBV19 with TRBJ2-5, with 8 bases identical to TRBD2. The CDR3 sequence is 15 residues long. Germline V CDR1 and CDR2: LNHDA, SQIVND (reference sequence). J gave up 1 base and V 11 bases, and 12 bases lay outside the gene matches. The CDR3 here is CASSRTGTSQETQYF. Written as DNA, the CDR3 is TGTGCCTCAAGCCGTACAGGGACTAGCCAAGAGACCCAGTACTTC.

The rearrangement uses TRBV16 and TRBJ1-2, with 8 positions matching TRBD1. The germline CDR1 and CDR2 sequences are KGHSY and FQNENV. The CDR3 length is 16 residues. V trimming: 0 bases; J trimming: 3 bases; junction bases outside the gene matches: 6. The CDR3: CASSQSPTGGHYGYTF. CDR3 nucleotides: TGTGCCAGCAGCCAATCTCCCACAGGGGGACACTATGGCTACACCTTC. Supplemented by reference TRBV16 and TRBJ1-2, the full variable domain reads GEEVAQTPKHLVRGEGQKAKLYCAPIKGHSYVFWYQQVLKNEFKFLISFQNENVFDETGMPKERFSAKCLPNSPCSLEIQATKLEDSAVYFCASSQSPTGGHYGYTFGSGTRLTVV.

The chain recombines TRBV19 with TRBJ2-7, with a possible D match to TRBD1 (6 bases). The V gene lost 0 bases and the J gene lost 2 bases, with 20 bases spanning the gap. This CDR3 spans 18 amino acids. Germline V gene lookup returns CDR1 LNHDA and CDR2 SQIVND (reference sequence). CDR3 sequence reads: CASSIDRNRVEGPYEQYF. The CDR3 bases are TGTGCCAGTAGTATAGACCGGAACAGGGTCGAGGGCCCCTACGAGCAGTACTTC.

CDR3: CASSTTSTDTQYF. The CDR3 DNA reads as TGTGCCAGCAGTACAACTAGCACAGATACGCAGTATTTT. The J gene is TRBJ2-3, the V gene TRBV6-4, with D uncertain. The germline CDR1 and CDR2 sequences are MRHNA and SNTAGT. Trimming pared 5 bases from V and 0 bases from J, leaving 6 bases between. The CDR3 totals 13 residues.

The gene calls are TRBV4-1 and TRBJ2-1, with a possible D match to TRBD2 (5 bases). Trimming removed 2 bases from V and 6 bases from J, with 5 bases in between. The CDR3 extends over 12 amino acids. The germline V gene has CDR1 MGHRA and CDR2 YSYEKL. In DNA, the CDR3 is TGCGCCAGCAGCCAACGGGGCAATGAGCAGTTCTTC. Amino acid sequence: CASSQRGNEQFF.

The sample holds one count of this clone. The chain is built from TRBV7-2 and TRBJ2-5, with TRBD1 identical over 8 bases. The V segment lost 5 bases and the J segment 6 bases; nucleotides outside the gene matches: 5. In germline, CDR1 is SGHTA, CDR2 FQGNSA. The CDR3 length is 13 residues. CDR3 nucleotides: TGTGCCAGCAGCAAGGGACAGGTCAAGACCCAGTACTTC. This sequence encodes CASSKGQVKTQYF.

This chain links TRBV5-4 with TRBJ1-6; maybe TRBD1 (5 bases). Looked up from germline, CDR1 is SGHNT and CDR2 is YYREEE (reference sequence). V gave up 0 bases and J gave up 10 bases, with 14 bases separating them. This CDR3 has 15 residues. The CDR3 sequence is CASSLAGGRLSPLHF. Here the CDR3 DNA reads TGTGCCAGCAGCTTGGCCGGGGGGAGGCTCTCACCCCTCCACTTT.

The chain employs TRBV6-1 and TRBJ1-6; perhaps TRBD1 as D (6 bases). Trimming took off 4 bases at V and 6 bases at J, with 10 bases between the two ends. CDR3 size: 14 residues. Germline-derived CDR1 and CDR2 are MNHNS and SASEGT. The DNA of the CDR3 is TGTGCCAGCAGTGGGACAGCCTCTAATTCACCCCTCCACTTT. Translated, it gives CASSGTASNSPLHF.

The chain combines TRBV27 with TRBJ1-5; maybe TRBD1 (5 bases). The CDR3 runs 16 residues. Trimming removed 2 bases from V and 0 bases from J, with 11 bases in between. Germline V CDR1 and CDR2: MNHEY, SMNVEV (reference sequence). Here the CDR3 DNA reads TGTGCCAGCAGTTTAACCGGGGACTATAGCAATCAGCCCCAGCATTTT. Its protein is CASSLTGDYSNQPQHF.

Only one count was recorded for this clone. V usage is TRBV2 and J usage is TRBJ1-2; TRBD1 matches 10 bases. Trimming took 8 bases from V and 1 from J; bases not matched to a gene: 7. The CDR3 totals 15 residues. The germline V gene has CDR1 SNHLY and CDR2 FYNNEI. In DNA, the CDR3 is TGTGCCAGCGGGGGGGACAGGGGATTTAACTATGGCTACACCTTC. This translates into CASGGDRGFNYGYTF.